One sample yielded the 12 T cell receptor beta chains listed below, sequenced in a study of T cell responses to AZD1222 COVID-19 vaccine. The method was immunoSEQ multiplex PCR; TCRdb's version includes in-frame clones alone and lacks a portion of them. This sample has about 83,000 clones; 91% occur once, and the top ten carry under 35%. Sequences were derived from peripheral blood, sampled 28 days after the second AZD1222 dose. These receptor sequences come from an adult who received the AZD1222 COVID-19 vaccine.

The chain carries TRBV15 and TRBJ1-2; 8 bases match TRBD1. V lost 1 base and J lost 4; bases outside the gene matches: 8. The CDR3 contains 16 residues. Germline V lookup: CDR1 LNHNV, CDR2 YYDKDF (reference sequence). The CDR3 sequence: CATSRGTGGDTYGYTF. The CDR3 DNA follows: TGTGCCACCAGCAGAGGAACAGGGGGGGACACCTATGGCTACACCTTC. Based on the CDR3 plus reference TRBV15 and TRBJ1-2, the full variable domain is DAMVIQNPRYQVTQFGKPVTLSCSQTLNHNVMYWYQQKSSQAPKLLFHYYDKDFNNEADTPDNFQSRRPNTSFCFLDIRSPGLGDTAMYLCATSRGTGGDTYGYTFGSGTRLTVV.

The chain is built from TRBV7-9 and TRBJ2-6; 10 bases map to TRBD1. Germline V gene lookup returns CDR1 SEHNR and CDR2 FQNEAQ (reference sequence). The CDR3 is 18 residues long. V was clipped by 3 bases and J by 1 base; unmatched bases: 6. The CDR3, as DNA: TGTGCCAGCAGCTTTAGAGACAGGGGGCGATCTGGGGCCAACGTCCTGACTTTC. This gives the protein CASSFRDRGRSGANVLTF.

The CDR3 DNA reads TGTGCCAGTACAGCTCGTGGCGGGCAGGGAGGCACTGGGGCCAACGTCCTGACTTTC. This sequence encodes CASTARGGQGGTGANVLTF. This chain joins TRBV19 and TRBJ2-6, with D possibly TRBD2 on 6 matching bases. Deletions cut 7 bases from V and 2 bases from J, with 24 bases between. The germline CDR1 and CDR2 sequences are LNHDA and SQIVND (reference sequence). The CDR3 consists of 19 residues. Supplemented by reference TRBV19 and TRBJ2-6, the full variable domain reads DGGITQSPKYLFRKEGQNVTLSCEQNLNHDAMYWYRQDPGQGLRLIYYSQIVNDFQKGDIAEGYSVSREKKESFPLTVTSAQKNPTAFYLCASTARGGQGGTGANVLTFGAGSRLTVL.

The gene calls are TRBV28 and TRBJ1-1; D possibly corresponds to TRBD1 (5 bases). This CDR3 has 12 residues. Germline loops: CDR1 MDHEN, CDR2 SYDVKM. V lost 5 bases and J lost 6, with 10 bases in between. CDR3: CASSIQGAEAFF. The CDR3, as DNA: TGTGCCAGCAGTATTCAGGGAGCTGAAGCTTTCTTT.

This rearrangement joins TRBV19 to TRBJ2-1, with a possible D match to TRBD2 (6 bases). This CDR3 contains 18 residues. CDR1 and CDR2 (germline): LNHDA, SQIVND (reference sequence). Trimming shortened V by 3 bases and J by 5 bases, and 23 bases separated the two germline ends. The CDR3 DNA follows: TGTGCCAGTAGTATCATCGGTAGCGGCCTAGTCCGGGACAATGAGCAGTTCTTC. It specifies CASSIIGSGLVRDNEQFF.

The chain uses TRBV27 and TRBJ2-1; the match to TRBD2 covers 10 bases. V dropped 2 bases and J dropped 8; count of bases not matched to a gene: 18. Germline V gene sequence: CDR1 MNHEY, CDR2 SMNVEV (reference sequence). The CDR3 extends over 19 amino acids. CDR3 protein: CASSLGPSVAGGLMDEQFF. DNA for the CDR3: TGTGCCAGCAGTTTAGGACCCTCAGTAGCGGGAGGCCTAATGGATGAGCAGTTCTTC.

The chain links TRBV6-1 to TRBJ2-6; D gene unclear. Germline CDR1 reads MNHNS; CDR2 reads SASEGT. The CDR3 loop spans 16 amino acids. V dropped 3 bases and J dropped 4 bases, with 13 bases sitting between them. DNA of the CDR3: TGTGCCAGCAGTGACCCCCATCGTAGCGGGGCCAACGTCCTGACTTTC. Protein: CASSDPHRSGANVLTF.

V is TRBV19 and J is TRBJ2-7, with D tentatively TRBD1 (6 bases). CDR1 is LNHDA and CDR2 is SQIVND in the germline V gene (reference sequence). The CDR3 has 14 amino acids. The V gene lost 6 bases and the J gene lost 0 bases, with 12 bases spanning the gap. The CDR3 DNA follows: TGTGCCAGTAGCCGACAGGATCCCTCCTACGAGCAGTACTTC. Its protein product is CASSRQDPSYEQYF.

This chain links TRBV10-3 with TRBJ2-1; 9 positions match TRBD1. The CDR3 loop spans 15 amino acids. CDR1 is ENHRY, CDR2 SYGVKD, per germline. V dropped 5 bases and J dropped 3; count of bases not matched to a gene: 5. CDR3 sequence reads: CAISKDRGNYNEQFF. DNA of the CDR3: TGTGCCATCAGTAAGGACAGGGGCAACTACAATGAGCAGTTCTTC.

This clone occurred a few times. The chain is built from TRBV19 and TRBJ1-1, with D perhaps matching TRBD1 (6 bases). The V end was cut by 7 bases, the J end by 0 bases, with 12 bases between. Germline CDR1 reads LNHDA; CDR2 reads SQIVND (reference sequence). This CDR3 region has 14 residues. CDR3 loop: CASTPGDMNTEAFF. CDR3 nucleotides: TGTGCCAGTACCCCCGGGGACATGAACACTGAAGCTTTCTTT.

The CDR3 is CASSLSRSLGEKLFF. The CDR3 bases are TGTGCCAGCAGTTTATCCCGGTCTCTGGGCGAAAAACTGTTTTTT. V usage is TRBV27 and J usage is TRBJ1-4; no firm D call. V lost 0 bases and J 8 bases, leaving 13 bases between the germline ends. CDR3 length: 15 amino acids. Germline loops: CDR1 MNHEY, CDR2 SMNVEV (reference sequence).

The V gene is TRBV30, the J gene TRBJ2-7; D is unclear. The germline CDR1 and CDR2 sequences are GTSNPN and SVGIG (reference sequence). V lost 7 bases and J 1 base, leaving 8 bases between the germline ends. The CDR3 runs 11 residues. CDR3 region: CASAGSYEQYF. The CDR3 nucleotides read TGTGCCTCGGCCGGGTCCTACGAGCAGTACTTC.